Below are 31 T cell receptor beta chains sequenced from a single sample in a study of patients and donors after allogeneic stem cell transplantation. TCRdb itself ran the RT-PCR reads through MiXCR, one entry per CDR3 protein. The profile covers about a million distinct CDR3 sequences, with about a sixth appearing a single time and approximately 5.9% taken by the ten largest. Material: blood, either unsorted or a sorted T cell fraction (not recorded which). Source of these receptors: a human donor who was either an allogeneic HSCT recipient or a stem cell or donor lymphocyte infusion donor (not recorded which). It is not recorded whose cells these are; they may come from a transplant donor.

This clonotype was seen ten or more times. V and J are TRBV4-3 and TRBJ2-3; D perhaps matches TRBD1 (5 bases). CDR3 length: 15 residues. The V end lost 5 bases, the J end lost 2 bases, and 14 bases lay between the germline ends. Germline CDR1 reads LGHNA; CDR2 reads YSLEER. The CDR3 sequence is CASSGIQGATDTQYF. CDR3 sequence (DNA): TGCGCCAGCAGCGGTATCCAAGGGGCCACAGATACGCAGTATTTT.

The chain links TRBV10-3 to TRBJ2-6; 7 bases are a match to TRBD2. V lost 8 bases and J lost 1; bases outside the gene matches: 11. CDR3 size: 17 residues. Germline lookup yields CDR1 ENHRY and CDR2 SYGVKD. The CDR3 sequence is CAIGRATASSGANVLTF. CDR3 nucleotide sequence: TGTGCCATCGGGAGGGCCACGGCGTCTTCTGGGGCCAACGTCCTGACTTTC.

The chain joins TRBV9 to TRBJ2-2; D is unresolved. This CDR3 has 14 residues. Germline V CDR1 and CDR2: SGDLS, YYNGEE. Between the trimmed V and J ends, which lost 0 bases and 7 bases, there was a span of 10 bases. The DNA of the CDR3 is TGTGCCAGCAGCGTAGCTTCCCTGGACGGGGAGCTGTTTTTT. As protein: CASSVASLDGELFF.

The rearrangement links TRBV9 to TRBJ2-1, with D possibly TRBD1 on 5 matching bases. The CDR3 is made up of 14 amino acids. Trimming left V 0 bases short and J 5 bases short, with 9 bases between. CDR1 is SGDLS, CDR2 YYNGEE, per germline. This CDR3 is CASSVVGPNNEQFF. The CDR3, as DNA: TGTGCCAGCAGCGTAGTGGGGCCCAACAATGAGCAGTTCTTC.

The chain uses TRBV5-1 and TRBJ2-3; 9 bases are shared with TRBD1. Germline CDR1 is SGHRS and CDR2 is YFSETQ. The length of the CDR3 is 16 residues. Trimming at V came to 5 bases and at J to 2 bases, leaving 9 bases not matched to a gene. CDR3 in amino acids: CASSTGTGLHTDTQYF. The CDR3 DNA reads TGCGCCAGCAGTACCGGGACAGGGTTACACACAGATACGCAGTATTTT.

J is TRBJ1-2 and V is TRBV2, with 7 nucleotides matching TRBD1. V trimming: 0 bases; J trimming: 7 bases; junction bases outside the gene matches: 8. From germline, CDR1 is SNHLY and CDR2 FYNNEI. The CDR3 is 15 amino acids. The CDR3 nucleotides read TGTGCCAGCAGTGAAGCTGGGGGCAGGGGGGGTGGCTACACCTTC. Amino acids: CASSEAGGRGGGYTF.

In the case of this clonotype: A junction boundary mismatches the germline segment, possibly from a read error. The rearrangement joins TRBV2 to TRBJ2-1; D is possibly TRBD2 (6 bases). CDR1 and CDR2 (germline): SNHLY, FYNNEI. CDR3 length: 13 residues. The CDR3: CASSGDSDNEQFF. DNA of the CDR3: TGTGCCAGCAGCGGGGACTCCGACAATGAGCAGTTCTTC.

CDR3 DNA sequence: TGCGCCAGCAGCGGCGGGACCCCGGGGGAGCAGTACTTC. Translated: CASSGGTPGEQYF. This chain links TRBV5-1 with TRBJ2-7; D possibly corresponds to TRBD2 (6 bases). The CDR3 has 13 residues. Germline lookup yields CDR1 SGHRS and CDR2 YFSETQ. Trimming removed 4 bases at V and 7 bases at J, with 15 bases between.

The gene calls are TRBV7-9 and TRBJ2-1; no reliable D call. The CDR3 loop spans 15 amino acids. Germline V gives CDR1 SEHNR, CDR2 FQNEAQ (reference sequence). The ends were cut back, 2 bases at V and 5 bases at J, with 13 bases in the middle. In DNA, the CDR3 is TGTGCCAGCAGCTTATTGCAACCAGAGGACAATGAGCAGTTCTTC. Amino acids: CASSLLQPEDNEQFF.

The CDR3 is CASSPYRTSGRFVNEQFF. CDR3 coding DNA: TGTGCCAGCAGTCCCTACCGGACTAGCGGGAGATTTGTGAATGAGCAGTTCTTC. The chain is built from TRBV6-2 or TRBV6-3 and TRBJ2-1, with 13 bases lining up with TRBD2. This CDR3 has 18 residues. Germline CDR1 and CDR2: MNHEY and SVGEGT. With 5 bases clipped from V and 7 bases from J, the junction kept 14 bases outside the gene matches.

J is TRBJ2-7 and V is TRBV6-1, with TRBD2 identical over 8 bases. The V segment lost 3 bases and the J segment 3 bases; nucleotides outside the gene matches: 4. The CDR3 spans 14 residues. Germline V gives CDR1 MNHNS, CDR2 SASEGT. The CDR3 nucleotides are TGTGCCAGCAGTGACAGAGCGGGGGTCTACGAGCAGTACTTC. This gives the protein CASSDRAGVYEQYF.

The chain has TRBV19 and TRBJ1-5, with 9 bases aligning to TRBD1. CDR3 size: 16 residues. V shed 5 bases and J 0 bases; nucleotides not matched to a gene: 5. Germline lookup yields CDR1 LNHDA and CDR2 SQIVND (reference sequence). The CDR3 DNA reads as TGTGCCAGTAGTCCTTGGACAGGGGATAGCAATCAGCCCCAGCATTTT. This sequence encodes CASSPWTGDSNQPQHF.

The chain has TRBV9 and TRBJ1-5; unclear D gene. This CDR3 has 16 amino acids. The V and J ends lost 4 bases and 0 bases respectively, with 14 bases between them. Germline V gene data show CDR1 as SGDLS and CDR2 as YYNGEE. In DNA, the CDR3 is TGTGCCAGCAGCCTCGTCACCGTTTATAGCAATCAGCCCCAGCATTTT. Amino acids: CASSLVTVYSNQPQHF.

This clonotype has at least ten counts. This chain uses TRBV10-3 with TRBJ2-7; no clear D. Trimming took off 7 bases at V and 0 bases at J, with 16 bases between the two ends. Germline loops: CDR1 ENHRY, CDR2 SYGVKD. This CDR3 has 15 residues. CDR3: CAITLRLAISYEQYF. The CDR3 DNA is TGTGCCATCACCCTAAGGTTGGCGATCTCCTACGAGCAGTACTTC.

The chain joins TRBV3-1 to TRBJ1-2; weak D call: TRBD1 (6 bases). Trimming removed 6 bases from V and 8 bases from J, with 13 bases in between. Germline CDR1 is LGHDT and CDR2 is YNNKEL (reference sequence). The CDR3 is 12 residues long. Here the CDR3 DNA reads TGTGCCAGCAGGTACAGGGACTCAGGCTACACCTTC. Its protein is CASRYRDSGYTF.

The chain carries TRBV6-1 and TRBJ2-1; 11 positions agree with TRBD2. CDR1 is MNHNS and CDR2 is SASEGT in the germline V gene. Trimming removed 7 bases from V and 8 bases from J; junction bases left unmatched: 7. This CDR3 is built from 14 residues. Here the CDR3 DNA reads TGTGCCAGCAAGGGGCTAGCGGGAGGTGATGAGCAGTTCTTC. Translating gives CASKGLAGGDEQFF.

The V gene is TRBV27, the J gene TRBJ1-2; D may be TRBD1 (5 bases). Trimming left V 4 bases short and J 8 bases short, with 20 bases between. The germline CDR1 and CDR2 sequences are MNHEY and SMNVEV (reference sequence). The CDR3 totals 15 residues. The CDR3 is CASSSAGLSVRGYTF. In DNA, the CDR3 is TGTGCCAGCAGTTCCGCAGGGTTATCAGTAAGAGGCTACACCTTC.

CDR3: CASSPLMTGTGDYEQYF. The CDR3 nucleotides are TGTGCCAGCTCACCACTGATGACCGGGACAGGGGACTACGAGCAGTACTTC. This chain joins TRBV18 and TRBJ2-7; 10 bases are a match to TRBD1. Germline V lookup: CDR1 KGHSH, CDR2 LQKENI. This CDR3 is 17 amino acids long. V was clipped by 1 base and J by 3 bases; unmatched bases: 9.

This clonotype was detected a few times. Just one base apart from a much larger clone, this may be a read error. This chain uses TRBV11-3 with TRBJ1-3; D uncertain. Germline CDR1 is SGHNT and CDR2 is YENEEA. The CDR3 sequence is 11 residues long. Trimming stripped 7 bases from V and 0 bases from J, with 1 base between. DNA for the CDR3: TGTGCCAGCACCTCTGGAAACACCATATATTTT. This sequence encodes CASTSGNTIYF.

The rearrangement joins TRBV20-1 to TRBJ1-1; D is undetermined. The V gene lost 0 bases and the J gene lost 1 base, with 3 bases spanning the gap. This CDR3 has 12 amino acids. Germline CDR1 DFQATT, CDR2 SNEGSKA (reference sequence). CDR3 sequence (DNA): TGCAGTGCTAGAGATTGGAACACTGAAGCTTTCTTT. Its protein is CSARDWNTEAFF.

This clonotype was seen a few times. The V gene is TRBV7-9, the J gene TRBJ1-2; D is uncertain. V was pared by 5 bases and J by 5 bases, with 15 bases between. The CDR3 covers 14 residues. Germline V CDR1 and CDR2: SEHNR, FQNEAQ (reference sequence). The chain's CDR3 is CASSQRGVEYGYTF. The CDR3 coding sequence is TGTGCCAGCAGCCAGCGGGGTGTAGAGTATGGCTACACCTTC.

This clonotype was detected a few times. The CDR3 DNA reads TGTGCCATCAGTGACAGGGACAGCTACTACGAGCAGTACTTC. Protein product: CAISDRDSYYEQYF. V usage is TRBV10-3 and J usage is TRBJ2-7; the match to TRBD1 covers 7 bases. Germline assignment: CDR1 ENHRY and CDR2 SYGVKD. This CDR3 is 14 amino acids long. Trimming cost V 3 bases and J 3 bases; bases outside gene matches: 5.

The rearrangement links TRBV3-1 to TRBJ2-1; D gene ambiguous. The germline gives CDR1 LGHDT, CDR2 YNNKEL (reference sequence). V was cut by 2 bases and J by 4 bases, with 6 bases left in between. The CDR3 consists of 13 residues. The CDR3 sequence is CASSQFSYNEQFF. CDR3 in DNA: TGTGCCAGCAGCCAATTCTCTTACAATGAGCAGTTCTTC.

This chain's CDR3 is CASSPGQGAGLHEQYF. Written as DNA, the CDR3 is TGCGCCAGCAGCCCCGGACAGGGGGCGGGTTTGCACGAGCAGTACTTC. The chain joins TRBV5-1 to TRBJ2-7; 11 nucleotides align to TRBD1. Germline assignment: CDR1 SGHRS and CDR2 YFSETQ. V lost 4 bases and J lost 5; bases outside the gene matches: 11. This CDR3 has 16 amino acids.

The chain couples TRBV5-1 to TRBJ2-1, with 7 bases that match TRBD1. After removal of 4 bases from V and 6 bases from J, the junction contained 16 bases not matched to a gene. CDR3 length equals 17 residues. Germline-derived CDR1 and CDR2 are SGHRS and YFSETQ. In DNA, the CDR3 is TGCGCCAGCAGCCCCCGGAGTGGGACAGCCTTATTCAATGAGCAGTTCTTC. Translating it yields CASSPRSGTALFNEQFF.

The genes are TRBV11-2 and TRBJ2-1; TRBD2 matches at 7 bases. CDR1 is SGHAT and CDR2 is FQNNGV in the germline V gene. The junction had 4 bases not matched to a gene; V was cut back by 3 bases and J by 5 bases. The CDR3 is 14 amino acids. As DNA, the CDR3 is TGTGCCAGCAGCTTCGAGCGGGGAGACAATGAGCAGTTCTTC. It yields the protein CASSFERGDNEQFF.

V usage is TRBV4-1 and J usage is TRBJ1-1; no definite D call. Between the trimmed V and J ends, which lost 2 bases and 4 bases, there was a span of 5 bases. Per the germline V gene, CDR1 is MGHRA and CDR2 is YSYEKL. The CDR3 has 12 residues. The CDR3 DNA sequence: TGCGCCAGCAGCCAACATCCCACTGAAGCTTTCTTT. Translation: CASSQHPTEAFF.

V is TRBV7-6 and J is TRBJ2-5; D is unclear. In germline, CDR1 is SGHVS, CDR2 FNYEAQ. Trimming removed 5 bases from V and 5 bases from J, with 9 bases in between. The CDR3 loop spans 12 amino acids. CDR3 residues: CASSLFVETQYF. CDR3 DNA: TGTGCCAGCAGCCTATTTGTGGAGACCCAGTACTTC.

This chain links TRBV20-1 with TRBJ2-5; 7 bases line up with TRBD1. This CDR3 has 15 residues. The ends lost 6 bases at V and 5 bases at J; junction bases unmatched: 15. Germline assignment: CDR1 DFQATT and CDR2 SNEGSKA (reference sequence). The CDR3, as DNA: TGCAGTGCCATTCGACAGGGTTCAGTGATGGAGACCCAGTACTTC. It is translated as CSAIRQGSVMETQYF.

This clonotype showed up just a few times. The chain couples TRBV28 to TRBJ1-3; 7 nucleotides align to TRBD1. CDR3 size: 15 residues. Trimming cost V 5 bases and J 2 bases; bases outside gene matches: 6. The V gene's germline CDR1 is MDHEN and CDR2 SYDVKM. CDR3 DNA sequence: TGTGCCAGCAGTATCGGACAGGACACTGGAAACACCATATATTTT. As protein: CASSIGQDTGNTIYF.

V usage is TRBV7-8 and J usage is TRBJ1-6; 8 bases line up with TRBD1. V dropped 1 base and J dropped 7; count of bases not matched to a gene: 18. Germline V lookup: CDR1 SGHVS, CDR2 FQNEAQ. CDR3 size: 20 residues. CDR3 residues: CASSLERRDRHYQWNSPLHF. CDR3 bases: TGTGCCAGCAGCTTAGAGCGCCGGGACAGGCATTACCAGTGGAATTCACCCCTCCACTTT.